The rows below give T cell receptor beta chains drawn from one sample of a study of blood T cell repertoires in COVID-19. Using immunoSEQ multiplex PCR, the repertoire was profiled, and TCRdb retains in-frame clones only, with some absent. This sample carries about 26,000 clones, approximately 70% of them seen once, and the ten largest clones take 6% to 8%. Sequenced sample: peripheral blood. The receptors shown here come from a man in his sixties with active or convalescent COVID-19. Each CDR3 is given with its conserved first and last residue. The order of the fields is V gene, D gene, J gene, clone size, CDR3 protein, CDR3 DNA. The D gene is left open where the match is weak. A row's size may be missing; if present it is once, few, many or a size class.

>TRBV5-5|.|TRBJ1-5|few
CASSQTTGNQPQHF
TGTGCCAGCAGCCAGACAACGGGAAATCAGCCCCAGCATTTT
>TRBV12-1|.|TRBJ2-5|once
CASSFEFRTAEGVQETQYF
TGTGCCAGCAGCTTTGAATTCCGGACAGCGGAAGGGGTCCAAGAGACCCAGTACTTC
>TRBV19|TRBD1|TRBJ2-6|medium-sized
CASSIDRASSGANVLTF
TGTGCCAGTAGTATTGACAGGGCCAGCTCTGGGGCCAACGTCCTGACTTTC
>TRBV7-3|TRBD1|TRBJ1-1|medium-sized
CASSPTGQGGAFF
TGTGCCAGCAGCCCAACGGGACAGGGTGGGGCTTTCTTT
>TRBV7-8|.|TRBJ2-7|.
CASSFRVGGTTKGYEQYF
TGTGCCAGCAGCTTTAGAGTCGGGGGTACGACAAAGGGCTACGAGCAGTACTTC
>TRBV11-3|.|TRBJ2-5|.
CASSSPSRGETQYF
TGTGCCAGCAGCTCCCCATCCCGGGGAGAGACCCAGTACTTC
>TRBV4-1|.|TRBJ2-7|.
CASSQAPGLLSYEQYF
TGCGCCAGCAGCCAAGCCCCGGGACTTTTATCCTACGAGCAGTACTTC
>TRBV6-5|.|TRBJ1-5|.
CASSSGTAGNQPQHF
TGTGCCAGCAGTAGCGGGACCGCGGGGAATCAGCCCCAGCATTTT
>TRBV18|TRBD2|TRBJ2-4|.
CASSPPINSGRAVSKNIQYF
TGTGCCAGCTCACCACCGATTAATAGCGGGAGGGCCGTGTCCAAAAACATTCAGTACTTC
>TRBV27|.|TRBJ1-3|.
CASSTRRGSGNTIYF
TGTGCCAGCAGTACCAGACGGGGCTCTGGAAACACCATATATTTT
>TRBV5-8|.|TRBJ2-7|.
CASSLGGAGYEQYF
TGTGCCAGCAGCTTAGGGGGGGCTGGGTACGAGCAGTACTTC
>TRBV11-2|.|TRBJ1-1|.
CASSPPTAGTEAFF
TGTGCCAGCAGCCCCCCAACGGCAGGCACTGAAGCTTTCTTT
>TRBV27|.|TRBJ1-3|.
CASSPDPRPSGYRSSGNTIYF
TGTGCCAGCAGCCCCGACCCCCGTCCCTCGGGGTATCGATCTTCTGGAAACACCATATATTTT
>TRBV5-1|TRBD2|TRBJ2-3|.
CASSLVLAGGTDTQYF
TGCGCCAGCAGCTTGGTTCTAGCGGGAGGCACAGATACGCAGTATTTT
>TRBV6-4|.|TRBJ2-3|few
CASSAAAGSTDTQYF
TGTGCCAGCAGTGCGGCAGCGGGTAGTACAGATACGCAGTATTTT